This T cell receptor beta chain stems from a study of blood T cells in healthy people across ages. Study findings and constraints: With donor CMV status unknown, expanded clonotype changes were possibly confounded.

On this clonotype itself: Its cognate antigen is unknown.

Primers used in a second PCR of about 7 to 12 cycles were a sample-barcoded 5' primer and a J-beta primer mix. Every cDNA was tagged by a template-switch adaptor with 12 random nucleotides. TCRdb analysed the 5' RACE reads with MiXCR anew, one entry per CDR3 protein. Among around 1,600,000 distinct CDR3 sequences listed, around 40% were seen once. The CDR3 is 14 amino acids. The ends were cut back, 0 bases at V and 4 bases at J, with 10 bases in the middle. Germline CDR1 SGDLS, CDR2 YYNGEE. The source is a woman aged 18-29 years in good health. Material: blood. This chain links TRBV9 with TRBJ1-1; tentatively, D is TRBD1 (5 bases). CDR3 amino acids: CASSVAPGTTEAFF. The CDR3 region has the DNA TGTGCCAGCAGCGTAGCTCCAGGGACCACTGAAGCTTTCTTT.